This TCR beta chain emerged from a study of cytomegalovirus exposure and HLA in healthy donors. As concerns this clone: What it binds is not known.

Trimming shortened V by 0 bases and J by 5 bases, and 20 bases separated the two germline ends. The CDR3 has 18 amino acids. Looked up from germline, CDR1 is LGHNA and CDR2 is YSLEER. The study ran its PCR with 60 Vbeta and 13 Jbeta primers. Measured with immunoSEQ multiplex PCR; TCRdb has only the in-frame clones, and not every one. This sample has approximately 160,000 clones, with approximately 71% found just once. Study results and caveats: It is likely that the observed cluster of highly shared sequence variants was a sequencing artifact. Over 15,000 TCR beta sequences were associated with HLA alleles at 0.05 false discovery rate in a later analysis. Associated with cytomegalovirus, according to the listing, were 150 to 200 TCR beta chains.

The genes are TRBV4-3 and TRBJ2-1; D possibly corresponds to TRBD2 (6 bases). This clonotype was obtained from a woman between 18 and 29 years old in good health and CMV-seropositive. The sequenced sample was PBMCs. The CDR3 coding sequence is TGCGCCAGCAGCCAAGATTCCCTGACGCGGAGGGGAGACAATGAGCAGTTCTTC. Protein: CASSQDSLTRRGDNEQFF.